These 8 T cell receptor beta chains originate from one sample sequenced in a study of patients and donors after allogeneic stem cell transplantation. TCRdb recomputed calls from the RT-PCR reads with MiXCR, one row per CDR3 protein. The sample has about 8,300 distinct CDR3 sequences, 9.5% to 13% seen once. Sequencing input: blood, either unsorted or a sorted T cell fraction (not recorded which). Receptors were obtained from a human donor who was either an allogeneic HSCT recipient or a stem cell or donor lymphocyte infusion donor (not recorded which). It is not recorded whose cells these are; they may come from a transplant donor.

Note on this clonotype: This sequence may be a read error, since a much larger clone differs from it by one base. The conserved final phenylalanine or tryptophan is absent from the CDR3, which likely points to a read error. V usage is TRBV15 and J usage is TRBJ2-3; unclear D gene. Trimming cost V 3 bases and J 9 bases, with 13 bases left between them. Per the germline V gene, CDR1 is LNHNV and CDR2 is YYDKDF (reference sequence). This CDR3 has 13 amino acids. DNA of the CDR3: TGTGCCACCAGCAGTGCGTCTCACAGCACGCAGTATTTG. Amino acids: CATSSASHSTQYL.

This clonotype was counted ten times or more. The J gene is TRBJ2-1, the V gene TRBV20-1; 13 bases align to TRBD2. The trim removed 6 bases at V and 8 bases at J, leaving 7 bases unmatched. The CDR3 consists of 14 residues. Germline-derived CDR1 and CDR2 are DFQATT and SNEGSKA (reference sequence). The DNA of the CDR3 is TGCAGTGCACCTACTAGCGGGGGGGCTTATGAGCAGTTCTTC. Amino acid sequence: CSAPTSGGAYEQFF.

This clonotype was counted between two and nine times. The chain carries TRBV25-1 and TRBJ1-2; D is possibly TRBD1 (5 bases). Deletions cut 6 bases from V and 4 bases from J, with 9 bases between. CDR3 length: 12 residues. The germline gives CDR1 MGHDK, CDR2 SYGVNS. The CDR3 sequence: CASSVGTYGYTF. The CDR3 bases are TGTGCCAGCAGCGTCGGGACCTATGGCTACACCTTC.

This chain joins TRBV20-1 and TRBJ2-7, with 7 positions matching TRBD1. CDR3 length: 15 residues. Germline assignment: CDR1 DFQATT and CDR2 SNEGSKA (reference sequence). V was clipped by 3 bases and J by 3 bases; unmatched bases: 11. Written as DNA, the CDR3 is TGCAGTGCTAGCCCCGGGACAGCCGGAAACTACGAGCAGTACTTC. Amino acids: CSASPGTAGNYEQYF.

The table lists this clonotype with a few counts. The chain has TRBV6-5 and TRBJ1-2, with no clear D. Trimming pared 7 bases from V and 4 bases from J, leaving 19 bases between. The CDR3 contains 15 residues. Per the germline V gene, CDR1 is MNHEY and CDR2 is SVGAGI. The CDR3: CASTPSVAGSYGYTF. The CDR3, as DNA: TGTGCCAGCACCCCCTCGGTTGCCGGGTCCTATGGCTACACCTTC.

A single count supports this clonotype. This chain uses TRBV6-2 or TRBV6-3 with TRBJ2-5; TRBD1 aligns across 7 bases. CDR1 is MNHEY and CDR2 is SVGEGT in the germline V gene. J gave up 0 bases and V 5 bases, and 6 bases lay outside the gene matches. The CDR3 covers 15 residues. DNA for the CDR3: TGTGCCAGCAGTGACGGTGGGACAGACCAAGAGACCCAGTACTTC. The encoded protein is CASSDGGTDQETQYF.

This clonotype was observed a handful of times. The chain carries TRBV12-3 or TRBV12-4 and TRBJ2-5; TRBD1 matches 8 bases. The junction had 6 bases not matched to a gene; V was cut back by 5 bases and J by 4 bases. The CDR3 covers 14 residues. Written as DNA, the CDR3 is TGTGCCAGCAGTGCTGACAGGGGTCTAGAGACCCAGTACTTC. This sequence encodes CASSADRGLETQYF.

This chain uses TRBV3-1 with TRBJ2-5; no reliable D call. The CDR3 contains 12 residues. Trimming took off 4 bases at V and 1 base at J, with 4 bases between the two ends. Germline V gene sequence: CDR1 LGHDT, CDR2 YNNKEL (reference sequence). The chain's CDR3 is CASSRTQETQYF. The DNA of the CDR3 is TGTGCCAGCAGCCGTACCCAAGAGACCCAGTACTTC.